This is a list of T cell receptor beta chains from one sample in a study of blood T cell repertoires in COVID-19. Clones were read by immunoSEQ multiplex PCR, and TCRdb kept only the in-frame ones, dropping some. The sample includes 35,000 to 45,000 clones, around four fifths of them seen just once. Material: peripheral blood. The origin of the receptors is a man in his fifties or sixties with active COVID-19. CDR3s include the opening cysteine and the closing phenylalanine or tryptophan. A clone size is listed for some rows: how often the clone was seen (once, few, many), or a class if it is expanded.

size	V	CDR3
.	TRBV6-4	CASSDSSTGELFF
.	TRBV5-8	CASSLRGRGSNEQFF
.	TRBV24-1	CATKSGSGQETQYF
.	TRBV24-1	CATSDALAVQETQYF
.	TRBV5-1	CASKGIAGDDTGELFF
.	TRBV7-3	CASSLLGQGALNTEAFF
.	TRBV28	CASSLWSQGYGYTF
once	TRBV6-4	CASSPWTGDTGELFF
.	TRBV29-1	CSVDFGGETQYF
.	TRBV2	CASSTGQNYEQYF
few	TRBV11-3	CASSRTGSGNTIYF
once	TRBV24-1	CATSPQGNYGYTF
once	TRBV10-2	CATVTSIRETQYF
.	TRBV5-6	CASSLFLSGYTF
.	TRBV7-6	CASSLWTSGRTGELFF
.	TRBV6-5	CASSLDRVRQPQHF
.	TRBV7-2	CASSGGRTGDYGYTF
.	TRBV7-6	CASSSSLSGGAGETQYF
.	TRBV19	CANLRGPNQPQHF
.	TRBV5-4	CASSHREGLQNEQFF
few	TRBV5-8	CASSLNSGLAGGQSSYEQYF
.	TRBV3-1/TRBV3-2	CASSQLPTCNQPQHF
.	TRBV11-3	CASSFESSGANVLTF
.	TRBV13	CASSQDTGSDGYTF
.	TRBV11-2	CASRAATGSSYNEQFF
.	TRBV5-4	CASSLSGANVLTF
.	TRBV10-3	CAISPLAGAYNEQFF
once	TRBV6-5	CASSYSTTGAVQQFF
.	TRBV4-3	CASSQDTGRGNSPLHF
.	TRBV7-2	CASSLGKSGGGETQYF
.	TRBV5-1	CASSLAGGLDKTKNIQYF
.	TRBV5-6	CASSRIGRGGAKNIQYF
.	TRBV4-2	CASSQDSSLVTYEQYF
once	TRBV7-8	CASSSAWGPSTGELFF
.	TRBV11-2	CASSLRLAGGVTQYF
.	TRBV7-9	CASSSRTSYGYTF
.	TRBV5-1	CASSSGQVKYNEQFF